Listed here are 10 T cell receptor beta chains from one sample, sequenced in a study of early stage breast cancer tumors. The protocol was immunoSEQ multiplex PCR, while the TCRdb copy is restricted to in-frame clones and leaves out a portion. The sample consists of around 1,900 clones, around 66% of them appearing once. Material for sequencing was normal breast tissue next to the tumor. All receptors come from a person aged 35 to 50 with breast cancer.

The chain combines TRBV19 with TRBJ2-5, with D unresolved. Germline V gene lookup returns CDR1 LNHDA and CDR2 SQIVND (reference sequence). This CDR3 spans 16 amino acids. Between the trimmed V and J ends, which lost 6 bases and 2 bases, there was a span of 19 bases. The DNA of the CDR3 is TGTGCCAGTAGCCGTCAGAAGGGTTCCACTCAAGAGACCCAGTACTTC. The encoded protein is CASSRQKGSTQETQYF.

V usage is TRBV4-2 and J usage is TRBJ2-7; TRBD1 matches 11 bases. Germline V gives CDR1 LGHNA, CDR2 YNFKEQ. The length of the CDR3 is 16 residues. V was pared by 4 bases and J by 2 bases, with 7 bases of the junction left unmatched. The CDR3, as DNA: TGTGCCAGCAGCCGCCCACCGGGACAGGGGGCCTACGAGCAGTACTTC. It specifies CASSRPPGQGAYEQYF.

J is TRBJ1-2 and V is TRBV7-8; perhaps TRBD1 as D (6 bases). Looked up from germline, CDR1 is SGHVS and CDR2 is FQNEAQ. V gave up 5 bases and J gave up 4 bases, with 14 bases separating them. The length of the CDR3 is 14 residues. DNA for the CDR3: TGTGCCAGCAGCCAAGACGAACAGGGCTATGGCTACACCTTC. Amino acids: CASSQDEQGYGYTF.

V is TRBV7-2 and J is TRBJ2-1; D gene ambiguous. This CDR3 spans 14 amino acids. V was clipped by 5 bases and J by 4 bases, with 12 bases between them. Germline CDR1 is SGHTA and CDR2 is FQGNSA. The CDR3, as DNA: TGTGCCAGCAGCGGGCGTGGTGGGTACAATGAGCAGTTCTTC. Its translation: CASSGRGGYNEQFF. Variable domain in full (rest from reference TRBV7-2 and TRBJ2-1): GAGVSQSPSNKVTEKGKDVELRCDPISGHTALYWYRQSLGQGLEFLIYFQGNSAPDKSGLPSDRFSAERTGGSVSTLTIQRTQQEDSAVYLCASSGRGGYNEQFFGPGTRLTVL.

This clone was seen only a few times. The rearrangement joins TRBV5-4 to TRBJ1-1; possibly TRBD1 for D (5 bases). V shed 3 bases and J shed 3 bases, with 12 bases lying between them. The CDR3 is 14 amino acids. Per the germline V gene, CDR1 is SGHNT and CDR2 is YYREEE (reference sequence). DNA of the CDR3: TGTGCCAGCAGCTCGGACCCCAGGGACACTGAAGCTTTCTTT. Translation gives CASSSDPRDTEAFF.

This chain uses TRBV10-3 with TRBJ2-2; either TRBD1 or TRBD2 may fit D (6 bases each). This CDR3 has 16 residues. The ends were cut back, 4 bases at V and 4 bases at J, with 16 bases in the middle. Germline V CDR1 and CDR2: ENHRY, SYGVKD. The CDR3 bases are TGTGCCATCAGTGCCGGGGGCTGGGGGTCCACCGGGGAGCTGTTTTTT. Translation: CAISAGGWGSTGELFF.

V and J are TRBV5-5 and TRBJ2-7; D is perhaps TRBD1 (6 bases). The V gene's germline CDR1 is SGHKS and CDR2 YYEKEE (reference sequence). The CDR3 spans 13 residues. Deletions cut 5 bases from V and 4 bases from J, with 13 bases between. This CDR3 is CASSLTGEYEQYF. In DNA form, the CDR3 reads TGTGCCAGCAGTCTGACAGGTGAATACGAGCAGTACTTC.

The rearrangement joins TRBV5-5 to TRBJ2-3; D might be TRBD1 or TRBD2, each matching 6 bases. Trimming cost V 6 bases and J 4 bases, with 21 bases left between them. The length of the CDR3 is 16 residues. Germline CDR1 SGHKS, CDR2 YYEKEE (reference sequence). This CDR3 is CASTGDFGFVADTQYF. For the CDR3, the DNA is TGTGCCAGCACAGGGGACTTCGGCTTTGTAGCAGATACGCAGTATTTT. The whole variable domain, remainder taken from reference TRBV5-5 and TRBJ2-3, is DAGVTQSPTHLIKTRGQQVTLRCSPISGHKSVSWYQQVLGQGPQFIFQYYEKEERGRGNFPDRFSARQFPNYSSELNVNALLLGDSALYLCASTGDFGFVADTQYFGPGTRLTVL.

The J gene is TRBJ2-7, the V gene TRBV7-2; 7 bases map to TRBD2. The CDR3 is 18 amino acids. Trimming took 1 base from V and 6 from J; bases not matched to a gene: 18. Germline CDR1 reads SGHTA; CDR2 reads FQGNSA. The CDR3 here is CASSLVEGLSLGVGEQYF. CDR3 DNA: TGTGCCAGCAGCTTAGTAGAGGGACTATCGTTGGGTGTGGGCGAGCAGTACTTC.

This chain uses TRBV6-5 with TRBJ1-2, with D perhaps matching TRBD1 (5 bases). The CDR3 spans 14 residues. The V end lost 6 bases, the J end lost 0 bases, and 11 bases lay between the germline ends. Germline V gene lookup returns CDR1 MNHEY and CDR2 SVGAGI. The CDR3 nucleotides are TGTGCCAGCAGCCTCGGGACTTCTAACTATGGCTACACCTTC. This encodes CASSLGTSNYGYTF.